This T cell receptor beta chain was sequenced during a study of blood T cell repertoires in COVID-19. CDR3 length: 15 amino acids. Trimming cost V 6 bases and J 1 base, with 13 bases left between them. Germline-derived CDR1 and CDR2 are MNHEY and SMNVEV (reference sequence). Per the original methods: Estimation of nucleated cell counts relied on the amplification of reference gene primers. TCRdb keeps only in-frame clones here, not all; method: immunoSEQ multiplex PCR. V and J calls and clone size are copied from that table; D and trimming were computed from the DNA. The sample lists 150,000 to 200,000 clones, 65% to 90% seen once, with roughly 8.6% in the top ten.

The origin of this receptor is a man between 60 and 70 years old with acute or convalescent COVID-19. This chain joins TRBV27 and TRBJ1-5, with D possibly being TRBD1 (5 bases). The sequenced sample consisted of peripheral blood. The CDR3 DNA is TGTGCCAGCAGAAAGGGGCAATGGAGCAATCAGCCCCAGCATTTT. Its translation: CASRKGQWSNQPQHF.